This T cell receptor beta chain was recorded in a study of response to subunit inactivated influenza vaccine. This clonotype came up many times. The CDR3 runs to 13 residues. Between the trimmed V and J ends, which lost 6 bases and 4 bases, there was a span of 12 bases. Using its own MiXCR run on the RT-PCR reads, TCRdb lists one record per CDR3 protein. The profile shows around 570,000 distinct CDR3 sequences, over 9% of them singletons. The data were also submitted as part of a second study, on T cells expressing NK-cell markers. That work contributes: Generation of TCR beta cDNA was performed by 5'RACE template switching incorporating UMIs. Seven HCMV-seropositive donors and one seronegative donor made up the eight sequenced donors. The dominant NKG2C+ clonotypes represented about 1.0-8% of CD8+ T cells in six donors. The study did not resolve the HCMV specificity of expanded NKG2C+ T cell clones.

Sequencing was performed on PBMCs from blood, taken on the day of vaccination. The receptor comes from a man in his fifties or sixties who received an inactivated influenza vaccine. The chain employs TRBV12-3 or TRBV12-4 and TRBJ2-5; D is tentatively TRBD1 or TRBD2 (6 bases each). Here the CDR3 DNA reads TGTGCCAGCAGCGCTAGGGGGGTAGAGACCCAGTACTTC. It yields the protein CASSARGVETQYF.